The 5 T cell receptor beta chains below were found in one sample sequenced in a study of cytomegalovirus exposure and HLA in healthy donors. PCR used 60 Vbeta primers and 13 Jbeta primers. Clones were read by immunoSEQ multiplex PCR, and TCRdb kept only the in-frame ones, dropping some. The data contain some 90,000 clones, about four fifths of them singletons. The sequenced sample was PBMCs. The receptors stem from a man aged 50 or older in good health and CMV-seropositive.

The chain has TRBV2 and TRBJ2-5; 10 bases are shared with TRBD2. The J call may be mistaken, given a closer DNA end match to TRBJ2-7. This CDR3 spans 15 amino acids. Per germline, CDR1 SNHLY and CDR2 FYNNEI. The CDR3 loop is CASSVGLAVAYEQYF. DNA of the CDR3: TGTGCCAGCAGTGTAGGACTAGCGGTGGCCTACGAGCAGTACTTC.

V is TRBV11-2 and J is TRBJ2-3, with TRBD2 matching over 8 bases. V was clipped by 5 bases and J by 0 bases; unmatched bases: 7. The CDR3 consists of 16 residues. The germline V gene encodes CDR1 SGHAT and CDR2 FQNNGV. The CDR3 DNA follows: TGTGCCAGCAGCCTTACTAGCGGCACTAGCACAGATACGCAGTATTTT. It codes for CASSLTSGTSTDTQYF.

This chain links TRBV30 with TRBJ2-3; perhaps TRBD1 as D (6 bases). This CDR3 is 16 amino acids long. CDR1 and CDR2 from the germline V gene are GTSNPN and SVGIG (reference sequence). The V end lost 1 base, the J end lost 4 bases, and 18 bases lay between the germline ends. CDR3 in DNA: TGTGCCTGGAGTGAGGGGTGGGCAGGGGTTGCAGATACGCAGTATTTT. Translating gives CAWSEGWAGVADTQYF.

The chain combines TRBV19 with TRBJ2-7, with 9 nucleotides matching TRBD1. The CDR3 has 16 amino acids. V shed 5 bases and J 1 base; nucleotides not matched to a gene: 9. From germline, CDR1 is LNHDA and CDR2 SQIVND (reference sequence). CDR3 bases: TGTGCCAGTAGTGAACCCGGGACAGGGAAATCCTACGAGCAGTACTTC. It translates to CASSEPGTGKSYEQYF. Filled out from reference TRBV19 and TRBJ2-7, the complete variable domain reads DGGITQSPKYLFRKEGQNVTLSCEQNLNHDAMYWYRQDPGQGLRLIYYSQIVNDFQKGDIAEGYSVSREKKESFPLTVTSAQKNPTAFYLCASSEPGTGKSYEQYFGPGTRLTVT.

This clone has more than one count but fewer than ten. V is TRBV6-1 and J is TRBJ2-7, with D perhaps TRBD1 (5 bases). The CDR3 runs to 14 residues. V lost 1 base and J lost 2, with 9 bases in between. Germline lookup yields CDR1 MNHNS and CDR2 SASEGT. This chain's CDR3 is CASSEGLGAYEQYF. CDR3 bases: TGTGCCAGCAGTGAAGGATTAGGGGCCTACGAGCAGTACTTC.